This T cell receptor beta chain was retrieved from a study of cytomegalovirus exposure and HLA in healthy donors. A remark on this clone: Its antigen is currently unknown.

Libraries were prepared by immunoSEQ multiplex PCR; TCRdb keeps only in-frame clonotypes and omits some of them. The sample contains 160,000 or so clones, 80% to 85% of which appear only once. V shed 7 bases, J shed 1 base, and the junction held 6 bases outside the gene matches. CDR1 and CDR2 from the germline V gene are LNHDA and SQIVND (reference sequence). This CDR3 comprises 15 residues. Regarding the study as a whole: First-cohort TCR clusters tended to co-occur in the 130 or so validation repertoires, a later analysis found. The dataset shows that most TCR sequences were rare, while some public TCRs occurred in many donors. The study recorded 150 to 200 TCR beta chains that were cytomegalovirus-associated.

The J gene is TRBJ1-3, the V gene TRBV19, with TRBD1 matching over 8 bases. The sequenced sample was PBMCs. The sequence was obtained from a man younger than 45 in good health and CMV-seropositive. This CDR3 reads CASTIQGASGNTIYF. CDR3 bases: TGTGCCAGTACTATCCAGGGGGCTTCTGGAAACACCATATATTTT.